These 8 T cell receptor beta chains share one sample of origin, sequenced in a study of cytomegalovirus exposure and HLA in healthy donors. Sequencing was performed with immunoSEQ multiplex PCR; in TCRdb, only in-frame clones are kept and a portion is missing. This sample has about 360,000 clones, with just over 85% found just once. The sequenced sample consisted of PBMCs. These receptors all stem from a woman younger than 35 in good health and CMV-seronegative.

The rearrangement joins TRBV7-3 to TRBJ2-1; D is possibly TRBD2 (6 bases). Germline V lookup: CDR1 SGHTA, CDR2 FQGTGA. The CDR3 totals 18 residues. With 5 bases removed from V and 3 bases from J, the gap between germline ends came to 23 bases. CDR3 protein: CASSEPPGLPGGYNEQFF. Here the CDR3 DNA reads TGTGCCAGCAGCGAGCCACCGGGACTCCCCGGGGGCTACAATGAGCAGTTCTTC.

The chain couples TRBV15 to TRBJ2-4, with 9 bases aligning to TRBD1. V trimming: 0 bases; J trimming: 0 bases; junction bases outside the gene matches: 6. Germline V gene sequence: CDR1 LNHNV, CDR2 YYDKDF (reference sequence). The CDR3 is 18 amino acids. The CDR3 spells CATSREDRGTLAKNIQYF. The CDR3, as DNA: TGTGCCACCAGCAGAGAGGACAGGGGAACCTTAGCCAAAAACATTCAGTACTTC.

The V gene is TRBV18, the J gene TRBJ1-1, with 7 nucleotides matching TRBD1. This CDR3 contains 15 residues. Germline lookup yields CDR1 KGHSH and CDR2 LQKENI. V was pared by 0 bases and J by 2 bases, with 3 bases of the junction left unmatched. The CDR3 region has the DNA TGTGCCAGCTCACCACCCAGACAGGGTAACACTGAAGCTTTCTTT. Translated, it gives CASSPPRQGNTEAFF.

This chain uses TRBV4-1 with TRBJ2-7; 12 nucleotides match TRBD2. The germline V gene has CDR1 MGHRA and CDR2 YSYEKL. The ends lost 3 bases at V and 2 bases at J; junction bases unmatched: 8. The CDR3 sequence is 17 residues long. DNA of the CDR3: TGCGCCAGCAGCCACCGGACTAGCGGGAAGTGGCCCTACGAGCAGTACTTC. Protein: CASSHRTSGKWPYEQYF.

The chain carries TRBV5-4 and TRBJ2-7; 7 nucleotides match TRBD1. Germline assignment: CDR1 SGHNT and CDR2 YYREEE (reference sequence). V lost 4 bases and J lost 4; bases outside the gene matches: 8. This CDR3 has 14 residues. CDR3 in DNA: TGTGCCAGCAGCGGAAGGGGGCCGGGATACGAGCAGTACTTC. The encoded protein is CASSGRGPGYEQYF.

The rearrangement links TRBV5-1 to TRBJ2-7; possible D gene TRBD1, 6 bases. The germline V gene encodes CDR1 SGHRS and CDR2 YFSETQ. This CDR3 is 13 amino acids long. V lost 6 bases to trimming and J lost 5 bases, with 15 bases between them. In nucleotides, the CDR3 is TGCGCCAGCAAGCAGAGGGACACCAACGAGCAGTACTTC. Protein product: CASKQRDTNEQYF.

V usage is TRBV7-9 and J usage is TRBJ1-5; D is possibly TRBD1 (5 bases). The CDR3 totals 14 residues. CDR1 SEHNR and CDR2 FQNEAQ come from the germline V gene (reference sequence). Trimming cost V 3 bases and J 6 bases, with 12 bases left between them. CDR3 sequence reads: CASSLSREGQPQHF. In DNA form, the CDR3 reads TGTGCCAGCAGCTTGTCCAGGGAGGGTCAGCCCCAGCATTTT.

This chain uses TRBV27 with TRBJ1-1; D unclear. V dropped 1 base and J dropped 6 bases, with 24 bases sitting between them. The CDR3 loop spans 18 amino acids. Germline loops: CDR1 MNHEY, CDR2 SMNVEV (reference sequence). DNA for the CDR3: TGTGCCAGCAGTTTATACTACGTTGAGGGAAGAAGTTGGGCTGAAGCTTTCTTT. Its protein is CASSLYYVEGRSWAEAFF.